The 10 T cell receptor beta chains given below trace back to one sample, sequenced in a study of T cells in Graves' hyperthyroidism and ophthalmopathy. It was RNA transcripts that yielded the amplified TCR beta CDR3 regions. The TCR CDR3 was amplified in a first-round RT-PCR using the HTBI primer set. Using its own MiXCR run on the multiplex PCR reads, TCRdb lists one record per CDR3 protein. This table holds approximately 330,000 distinct CDR3 sequences, 15% to 20% found once. The source material was blood. These receptors originate from a woman between 50 and 59 years old with Graves' hyperthyroidism.

This clonotype was found many times. V and J are TRBV11-2 and TRBJ1-1, with D hard to call. The CDR3 contains 13 residues. Germline loops: CDR1 SGHAT, CDR2 FQNNGV. V dropped 0 bases and J dropped 3 bases, with 5 bases sitting between them. CDR3 sequence reads: CASSLETDTEAFF. Written as DNA, the CDR3 is TGTGCCAGCAGCTTAGAAACTGACACTGAAGCTTTCTTT.

This clonotype appeared many times. The chain carries TRBV4-1 and TRBJ1-2, with TRBD1 matching 7 bases. Trimming cost V 4 bases and J 0 bases; bases outside gene matches: 11. The CDR3 loop spans 17 amino acids. Germline CDR1 MGHRA, CDR2 YSYEKL. CDR3 coding DNA: TGCGCCAGCAGCCCTTCCCAGGGGGAAAGACCTAACTATGGCTACACCTTC. Residues: CASSPSQGERPNYGYTF.

The V call is TRBV19, the J call TRBJ2-1; D not resolved. CDR1 is LNHDA and CDR2 is SQIVND in the germline V gene (reference sequence). Trimming removed 5 bases at V and 2 bases at J, with 13 bases between. There are 15 residues in the CDR3. Here the CDR3 DNA reads TGTGCCAGTAGTTCCTTACTTGTTACCTACAATGAGCAGTTCTTC. It codes for CASSSLLVTYNEQFF.

This clonotype was found many times. The chain combines TRBV30 with TRBJ1-1; 11 bases match TRBD1. CDR1 and CDR2 from the germline V gene are GTSNPN and SVGIG (reference sequence). V gave up 3 bases and J gave up 5 bases; unmatched junction bases: 8. The CDR3 covers 15 residues. In DNA, the CDR3 is TGTGCCTGGAGGACTGCCGGGACAGGGGGAACTGAAGCTTTCTTT. The encoded protein is CAWRTAGTGGTEAFF.

The V call is TRBV6-5, the J call TRBJ1-2; D gene uncertain. The V and J ends lost 2 bases and 2 bases respectively, with 9 bases between them. The germline CDR1 and CDR2 sequences are MNHEY and SVGAGI. This CDR3 contains 14 residues. The CDR3 DNA reads as TGTGCCAGCAGTTACATTAGCGGAAACTATGGCTACACCTTC. It is translated as CASSYISGNYGYTF.

The CDR3 is CAIGTGTDTQYF. The CDR3 nucleotides are TGTGCCATAGGGACAGGCACAGATACGCAGTATTTT. The gene calls are TRBV10-3 and TRBJ2-3; 7 bases line up with TRBD1. The CDR3 extends over 12 amino acids. V was pared by 9 bases and J by 1 base, with 1 base of the junction left unmatched. Germline lookup yields CDR1 ENHRY and CDR2 SYGVKD.

The genes are TRBV7-3 and TRBJ2-2, with TRBD1 identical over 7 bases. V was pared by 5 bases and J by 6 bases, with 6 bases of the junction left unmatched. Per the germline V gene, CDR1 is SGHTA and CDR2 is FQGTGA. The CDR3 consists of 14 residues. CDR3 in DNA: TGTGCCAGCAGCGCATACACAGGGGCCGGGGAGCTGTTTTTT. This translates into CASSAYTGAGELFF.

This clonotype has a handful of counts. The J gene is TRBJ2-3, the V gene TRBV6-1, with D possibly being TRBD1 or TRBD2 (5 bases each). The germline V and J ends were trimmed by 7 bases and 2 bases, with 19 bases remaining between them. CDR1 and CDR2 (germline): MNHNS, SASEGT. This CDR3 spans 16 amino acids. CDR3: CASMRGVRAYTDTQYF. CDR3 bases: TGTGCCAGCATGAGGGGCGTGCGGGCCTACACAGATACGCAGTATTTT.

The chain is built from TRBV9 and TRBJ2-2; TRBD1 matches at 9 bases. V lost 1 base and J lost 2; bases outside the gene matches: 6. The CDR3 consists of 17 residues. The germline CDR1 and CDR2 sequences are SGDLS and YYNGEE. The CDR3 region has the DNA TGTGCCAGCAGCGTATCCCGGGACAGGGTAAACACCGGGGAGCTGTTTTTT. Encoded protein: CASSVSRDRVNTGELFF.

Turning to this clonotype: This sequence may be a read error, since a much larger clone differs from it by one base. V and J are TRBV11-2 and TRBJ1-1; 7 nucleotides match TRBD1. Germline V CDR1 and CDR2: SGHAT, FQNNGV. This CDR3 has 17 residues. Here the CDR3 DNA reads TGTGCCGGCAGCTTAGGGGTTGCGGGGACAGTGAACACTGAAGCTTTCTTT. It translates to CAGSLGVAGTVNTEAFF.